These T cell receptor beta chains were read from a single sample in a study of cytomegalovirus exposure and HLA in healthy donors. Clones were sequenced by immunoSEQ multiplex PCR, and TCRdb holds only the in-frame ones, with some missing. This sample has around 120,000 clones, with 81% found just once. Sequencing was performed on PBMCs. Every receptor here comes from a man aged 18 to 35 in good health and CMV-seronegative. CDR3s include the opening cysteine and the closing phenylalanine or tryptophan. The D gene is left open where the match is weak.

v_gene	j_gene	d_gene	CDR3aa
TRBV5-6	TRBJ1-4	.	CASSPRWRVNSEKLFF
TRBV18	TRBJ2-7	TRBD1	CASSSGQGAGYEQYF
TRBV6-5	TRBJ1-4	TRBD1	CASSLTGNNEKLFF
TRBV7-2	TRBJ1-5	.	CASSLSSNQPQHF
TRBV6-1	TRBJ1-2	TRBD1	CASSPGQGYYGYTF
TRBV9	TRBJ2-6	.	CASSPDKGPGANVLTF
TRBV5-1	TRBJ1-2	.	CASGREGVDGYTF
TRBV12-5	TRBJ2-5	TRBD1	CASGFTGGETQYF
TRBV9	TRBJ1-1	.	CASSVDPGTRNTEAFF
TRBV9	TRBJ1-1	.	CASSVVGETEAFF
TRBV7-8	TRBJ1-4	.	CASSLDTVNEKLFF
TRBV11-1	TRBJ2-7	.	CASSSLGGDDYEQYF
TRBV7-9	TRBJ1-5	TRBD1	CASRPNRGLQPQHF
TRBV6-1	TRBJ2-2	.	CASRGEVNTGELFF
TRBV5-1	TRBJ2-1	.	CASSLEGRYEQFF
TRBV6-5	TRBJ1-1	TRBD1	CASSFTQGANTEAFF
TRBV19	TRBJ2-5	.	CASSFLGQETQYF
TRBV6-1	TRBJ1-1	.	CASSQGYTEAFF
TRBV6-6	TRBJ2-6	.	CASESGANVLTF
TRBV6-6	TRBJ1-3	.	CASRVTVTSGNTIYF
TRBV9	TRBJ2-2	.	CASSPPGRDLSGELFF
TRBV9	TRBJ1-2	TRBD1	CASSGGQAYGYTF